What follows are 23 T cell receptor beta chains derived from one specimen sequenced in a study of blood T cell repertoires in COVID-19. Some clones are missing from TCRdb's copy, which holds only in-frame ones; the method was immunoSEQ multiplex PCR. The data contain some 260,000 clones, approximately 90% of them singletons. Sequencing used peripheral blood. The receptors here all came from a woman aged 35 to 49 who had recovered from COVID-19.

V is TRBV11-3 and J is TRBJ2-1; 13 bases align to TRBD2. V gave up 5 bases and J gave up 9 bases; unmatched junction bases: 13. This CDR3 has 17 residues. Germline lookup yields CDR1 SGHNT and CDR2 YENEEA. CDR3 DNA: TGTGCCAGCAGCCCACGGACTAGCGGGAGTTCGGCCCCTGAGCAGTTCTTC. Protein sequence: CASSPRTSGSSAPEQFF.

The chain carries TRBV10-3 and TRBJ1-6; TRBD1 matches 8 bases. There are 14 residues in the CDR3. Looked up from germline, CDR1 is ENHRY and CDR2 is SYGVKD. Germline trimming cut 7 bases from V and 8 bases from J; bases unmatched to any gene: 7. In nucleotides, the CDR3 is TGTGCCATCAACCCGGGACAGGCGGATTCACCCCTCCACTTT. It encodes CAINPGQADSPLHF.

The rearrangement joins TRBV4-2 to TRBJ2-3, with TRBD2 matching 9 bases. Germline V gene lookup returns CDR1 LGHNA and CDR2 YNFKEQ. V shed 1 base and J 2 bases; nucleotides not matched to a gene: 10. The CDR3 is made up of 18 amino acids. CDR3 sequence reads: CASSQGGLAGTITDTQYF. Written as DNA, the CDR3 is TGTGCCAGCAGCCAAGGGGGCCTAGCGGGGACAATCACAGATACGCAGTATTTT.

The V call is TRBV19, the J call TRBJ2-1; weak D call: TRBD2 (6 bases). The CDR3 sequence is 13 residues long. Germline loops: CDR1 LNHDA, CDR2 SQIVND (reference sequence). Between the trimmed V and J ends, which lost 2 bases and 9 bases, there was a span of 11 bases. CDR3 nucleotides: TGTGCCAGTAGTATACTAGCGTTGGGTGAGCAGTTCTTC. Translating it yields CASSILALGEQFF. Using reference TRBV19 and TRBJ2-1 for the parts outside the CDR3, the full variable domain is DGGITQSPKYLFRKEGQNVTLSCEQNLNHDAMYWYRQDPGQGLRLIYYSQIVNDFQKGDIAEGYSVSREKKESFPLTVTSAQKNPTAFYLCASSILALGEQFFGPGTRLTVL.

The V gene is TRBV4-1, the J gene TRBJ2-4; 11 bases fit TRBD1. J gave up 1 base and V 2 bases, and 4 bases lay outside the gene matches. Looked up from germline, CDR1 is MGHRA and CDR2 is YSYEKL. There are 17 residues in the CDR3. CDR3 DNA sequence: TGCGCCAGCAGCCAACCCGGACAGGGGGCGGCCAAAAACATTCAGTACTTC. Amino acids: CASSQPGQGAAKNIQYF.

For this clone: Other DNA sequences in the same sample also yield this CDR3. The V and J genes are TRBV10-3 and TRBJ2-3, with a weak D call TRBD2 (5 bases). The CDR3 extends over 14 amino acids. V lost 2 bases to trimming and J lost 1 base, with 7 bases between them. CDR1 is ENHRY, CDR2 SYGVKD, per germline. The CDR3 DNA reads TGTGCCATCAGTGAGGGAGGCGGCACAGATACGCAGTATTTT. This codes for CAISEGGGTDTQYF.

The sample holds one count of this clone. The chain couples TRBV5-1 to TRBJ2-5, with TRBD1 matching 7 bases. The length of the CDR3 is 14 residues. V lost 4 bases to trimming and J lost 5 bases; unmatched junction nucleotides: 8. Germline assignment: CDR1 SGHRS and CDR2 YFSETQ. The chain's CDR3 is CASSHGQDRETQYF. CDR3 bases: TGCGCCAGCAGCCACGGACAGGACCGTGAGACCCAGTACTTC.

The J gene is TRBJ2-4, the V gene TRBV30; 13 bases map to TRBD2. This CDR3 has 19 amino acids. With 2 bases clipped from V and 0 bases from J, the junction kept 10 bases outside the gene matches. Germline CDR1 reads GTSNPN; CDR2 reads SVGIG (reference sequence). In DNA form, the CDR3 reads TGTGCCTGGAGTCCCCCGGGACTAGCGGGAATAGGAGCCAAAAACATTCAGTACTTC. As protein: CAWSPPGLAGIGAKNIQYF. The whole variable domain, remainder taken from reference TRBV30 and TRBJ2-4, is SQTIHQWPATLVQPVGSPLSLECTVEGTSNPNLYWYRQAAGRGLQLLFYSVGIGQISSEVPQNLSASRPQDRQFILSSKKLLLSDSGFYLCAWSPPGLAGIGAKNIQYFGAGTRLSVL.

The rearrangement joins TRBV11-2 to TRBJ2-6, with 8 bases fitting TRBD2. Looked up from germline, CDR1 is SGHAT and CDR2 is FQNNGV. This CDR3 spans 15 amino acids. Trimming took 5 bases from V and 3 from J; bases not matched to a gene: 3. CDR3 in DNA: TGTGCCAGCAGCCCCACTAGCGGTGGGGCCAACGTCCTGACTTTC. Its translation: CASSPTSGGANVLTF.

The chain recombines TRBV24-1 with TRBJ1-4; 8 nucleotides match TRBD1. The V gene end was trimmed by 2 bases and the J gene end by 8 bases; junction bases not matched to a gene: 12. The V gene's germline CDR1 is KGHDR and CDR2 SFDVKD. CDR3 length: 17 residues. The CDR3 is CATSDSSTGEGYEKLFF. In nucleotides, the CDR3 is TGTGCCACCAGTGATTCCTCGACAGGGGAGGGGTACGAAAAACTGTTTTTT.

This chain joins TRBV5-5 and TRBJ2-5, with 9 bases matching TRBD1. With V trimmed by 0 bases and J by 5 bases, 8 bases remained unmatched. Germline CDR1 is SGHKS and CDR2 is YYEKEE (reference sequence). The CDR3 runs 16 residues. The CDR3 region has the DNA TGTGCCAGCAGCTTGGTGGGACAGGGATATGGGGAGACCCAGTACTTC. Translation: CASSLVGQGYGETQYF.

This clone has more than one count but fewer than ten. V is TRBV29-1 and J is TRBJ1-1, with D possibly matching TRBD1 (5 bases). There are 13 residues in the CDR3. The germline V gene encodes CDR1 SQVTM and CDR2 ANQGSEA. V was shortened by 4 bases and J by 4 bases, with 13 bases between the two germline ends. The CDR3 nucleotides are TGCAGCGTTGTCGGGGCCGGGGGCACTGAAGCTTTCTTT. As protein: CSVVGAGGTEAFF.

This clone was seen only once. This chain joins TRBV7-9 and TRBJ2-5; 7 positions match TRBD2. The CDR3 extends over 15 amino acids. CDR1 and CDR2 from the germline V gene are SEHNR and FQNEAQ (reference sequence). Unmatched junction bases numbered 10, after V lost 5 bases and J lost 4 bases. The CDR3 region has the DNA TGTGCCAGCAGCCAGAGCGGGGACCTGCGAGAGACCCAGTACTTC. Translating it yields CASSQSGDLRETQYF.

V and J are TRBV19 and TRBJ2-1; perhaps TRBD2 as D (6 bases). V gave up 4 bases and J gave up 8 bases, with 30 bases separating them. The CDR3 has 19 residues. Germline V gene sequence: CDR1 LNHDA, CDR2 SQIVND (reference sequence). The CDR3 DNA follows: TGTGCCAGTAGTAGGCTGGGGGGTCCCGGGGGTGGGTACGTGGATGAGCAGTTCTTC. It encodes CASSRLGGPGGGYVDEQFF.

The CDR3 protein is CASNLEYSNQPQHF. DNA for the CDR3: TGTGCCAGCAACCTAGAATATAGCAATCAGCCCCAGCATTTT. The V gene is TRBV7-2, the J gene TRBJ1-5; D uncertain. The CDR3 is made up of 14 amino acids. Germline values: CDR1 SGHTA, CDR2 FQGNSA. Trimming left V 7 bases short and J 0 bases short, with 10 bases between.

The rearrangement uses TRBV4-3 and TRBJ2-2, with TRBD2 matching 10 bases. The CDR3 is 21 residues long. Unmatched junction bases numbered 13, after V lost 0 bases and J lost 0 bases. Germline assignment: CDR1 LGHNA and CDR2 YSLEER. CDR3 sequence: CASSQDWLAGAVGPNTGELFF. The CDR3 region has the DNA TGCGCCAGCAGCCAAGATTGGCTAGCGGGAGCGGTGGGCCCGAACACCGGGGAGCTGTTTTTT.

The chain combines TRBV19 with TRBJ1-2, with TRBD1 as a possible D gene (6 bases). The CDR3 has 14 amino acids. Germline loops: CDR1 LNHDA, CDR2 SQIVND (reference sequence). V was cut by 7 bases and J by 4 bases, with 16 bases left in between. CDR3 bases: TGTGCCAGTAATACCTTGAGGACAGTCTATGGCTACACCTTC. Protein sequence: CASNTLRTVYGYTF.

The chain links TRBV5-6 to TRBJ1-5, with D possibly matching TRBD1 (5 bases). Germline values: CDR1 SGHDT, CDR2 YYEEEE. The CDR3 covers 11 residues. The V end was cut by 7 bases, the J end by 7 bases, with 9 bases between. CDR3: CASRRDQPQHF. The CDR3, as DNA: TGTGCCAGCCGGAGGGACCAGCCCCAGCATTTT.

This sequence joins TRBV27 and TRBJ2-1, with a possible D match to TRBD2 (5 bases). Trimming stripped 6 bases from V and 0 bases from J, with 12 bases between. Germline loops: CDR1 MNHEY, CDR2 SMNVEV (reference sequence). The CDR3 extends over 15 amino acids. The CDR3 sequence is CASRPGLSSYNEQFF. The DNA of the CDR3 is TGTGCCAGCAGGCCCGGACTGTCCTCCTACAATGAGCAGTTCTTC.

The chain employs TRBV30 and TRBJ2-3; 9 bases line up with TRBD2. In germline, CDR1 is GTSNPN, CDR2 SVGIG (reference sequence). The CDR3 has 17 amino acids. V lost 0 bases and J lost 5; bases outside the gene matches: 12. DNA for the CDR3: TGTGCCTGGAGTGTACTGGTCCGTAGCGGGGGCGGAGATACGCAGTATTTT. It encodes CAWSVLVRSGGGDTQYF.

DNA for the CDR3: TGTGCCAGCAGCCAAGGGAGACAGGGGGCAAAAGGCTATGGCTACACCTTC. This sequence encodes CASSQGRQGAKGYGYTF. This chain links TRBV4-2 with TRBJ1-2; 10 bases line up with TRBD1. This CDR3 is 17 amino acids long. V dropped 1 base and J dropped 4; count of bases not matched to a gene: 9. The germline V gene has CDR1 LGHNA and CDR2 YNFKEQ.

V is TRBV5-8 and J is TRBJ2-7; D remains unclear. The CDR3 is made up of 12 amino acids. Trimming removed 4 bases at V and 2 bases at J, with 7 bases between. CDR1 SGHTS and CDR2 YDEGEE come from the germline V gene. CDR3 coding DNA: TGTGCCAGCAGCCACAACGCCTACGAGCAGTACGTC. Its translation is CASSHNAYEQYV.

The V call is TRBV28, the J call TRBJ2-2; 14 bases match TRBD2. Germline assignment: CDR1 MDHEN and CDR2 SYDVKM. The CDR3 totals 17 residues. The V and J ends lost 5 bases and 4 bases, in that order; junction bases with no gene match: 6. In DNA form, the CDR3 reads TGTGCCAGCAGTCCCCAGGGACTAGCGGGAGTCACCGGGGAGCTGTTTTTT. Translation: CASSPQGLAGVTGELFF.